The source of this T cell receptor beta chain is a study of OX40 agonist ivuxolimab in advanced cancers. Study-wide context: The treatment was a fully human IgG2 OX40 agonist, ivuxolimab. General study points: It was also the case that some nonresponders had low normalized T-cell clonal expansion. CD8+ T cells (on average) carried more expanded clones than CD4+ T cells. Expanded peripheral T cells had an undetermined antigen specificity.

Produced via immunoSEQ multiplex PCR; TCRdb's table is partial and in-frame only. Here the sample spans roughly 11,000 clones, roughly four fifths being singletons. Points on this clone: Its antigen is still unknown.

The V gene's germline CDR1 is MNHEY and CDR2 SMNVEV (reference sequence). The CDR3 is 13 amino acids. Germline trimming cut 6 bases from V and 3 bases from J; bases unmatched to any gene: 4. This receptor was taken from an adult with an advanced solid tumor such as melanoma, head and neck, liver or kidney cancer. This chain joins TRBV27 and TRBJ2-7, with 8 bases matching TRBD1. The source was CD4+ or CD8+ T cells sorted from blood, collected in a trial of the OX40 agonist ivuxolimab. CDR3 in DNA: TGTGCCAGCAGAACACAGGGGGACTACGAGCAGTACTTC. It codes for CASRTQGDYEQYF.